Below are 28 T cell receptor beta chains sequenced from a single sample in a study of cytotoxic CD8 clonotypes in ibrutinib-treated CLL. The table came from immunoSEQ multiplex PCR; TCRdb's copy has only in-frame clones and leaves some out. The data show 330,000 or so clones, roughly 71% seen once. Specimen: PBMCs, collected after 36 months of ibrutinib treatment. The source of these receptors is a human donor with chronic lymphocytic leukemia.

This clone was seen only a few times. The CDR3 sequence is CASRWRVLGGYTF. For the CDR3, the DNA is TGTGCCAGCAGGTGGAGGGTTTTAGGGGGCTACACCTTC. The chain recombines TRBV5-6 with TRBJ1-2, with D hard to call. The ends were cut back, 5 bases at V and 8 bases at J, with 16 bases in the middle. Germline lookup yields CDR1 SGHDT and CDR2 YYEEEE. CDR3 length: 13 amino acids. Supplemented by reference TRBV5-6 and TRBJ1-2, the full variable domain reads DAGVTQSPTHLIKTRGQQVTLRCSPKSGHDTVSWYQQALGQGPQFIFQYYEEEERQRGNFPDRFSGHQFPNYSSELNVNALLLGDSALYLCASRWRVLGGYTFGSGTRLTVV.

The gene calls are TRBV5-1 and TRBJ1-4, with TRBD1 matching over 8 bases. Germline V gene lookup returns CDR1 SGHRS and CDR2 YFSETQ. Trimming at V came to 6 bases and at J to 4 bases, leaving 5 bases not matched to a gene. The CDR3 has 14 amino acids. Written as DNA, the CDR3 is TGCGCCAGCACCCGGACAGGGTATAATGAAAAACTGTTTTTT. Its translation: CASTRTGYNEKLFF.

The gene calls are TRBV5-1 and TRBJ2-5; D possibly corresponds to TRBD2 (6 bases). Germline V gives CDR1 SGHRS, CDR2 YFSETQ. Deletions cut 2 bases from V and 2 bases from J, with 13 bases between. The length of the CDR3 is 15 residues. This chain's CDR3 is CASSFPGGEQETQYF. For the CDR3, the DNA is TGCGCCAGCAGCTTCCCAGGCGGGGAACAAGAGACCCAGTACTTC.

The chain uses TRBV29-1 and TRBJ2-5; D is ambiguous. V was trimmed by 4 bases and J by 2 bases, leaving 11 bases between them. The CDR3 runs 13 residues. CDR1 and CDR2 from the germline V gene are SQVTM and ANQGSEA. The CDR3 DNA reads TGCAGCGTTGTTTTAGGCCTACAAGAGACCCAGTACTTC. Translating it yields CSVVLGLQETQYF.

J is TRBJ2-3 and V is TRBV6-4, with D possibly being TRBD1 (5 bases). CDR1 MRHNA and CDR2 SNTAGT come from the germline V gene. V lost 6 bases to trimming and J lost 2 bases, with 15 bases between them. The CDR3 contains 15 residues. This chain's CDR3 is CASSQDGQNTDTQYF. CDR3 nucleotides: TGTGCCAGCAGCCAGGACGGACAAAACACAGATACGCAGTATTTT.

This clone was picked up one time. As DNA, the CDR3 is TGCGCCAGCAGTGGGGGAGCAGATACGCAGTATTTT. This sequence encodes CASSGGADTQYF. The chain couples TRBV10-1 to TRBJ2-3, with TRBD2 as a possible D gene (5 bases). V was cut by 4 bases and J by 4 bases, with 6 bases left in between. The germline CDR1 and CDR2 sequences are WNHNN and SYGVQD (reference sequence). The CDR3 spans 12 residues.

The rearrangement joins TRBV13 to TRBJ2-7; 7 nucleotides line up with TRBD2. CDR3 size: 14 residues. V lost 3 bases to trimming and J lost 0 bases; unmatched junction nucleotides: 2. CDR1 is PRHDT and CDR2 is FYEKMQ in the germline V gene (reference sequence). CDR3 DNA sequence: TGTGCCAGCAGCTTGGGACTACACTCCTACGAGCAGTACTTC. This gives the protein CASSLGLHSYEQYF.

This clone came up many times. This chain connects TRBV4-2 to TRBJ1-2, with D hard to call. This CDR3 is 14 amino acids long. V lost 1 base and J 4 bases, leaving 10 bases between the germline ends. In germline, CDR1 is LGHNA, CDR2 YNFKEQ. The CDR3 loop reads CASSQAPQLYGYTF. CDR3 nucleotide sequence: TGTGCCAGCAGCCAAGCCCCACAGCTCTATGGCTACACCTTC.

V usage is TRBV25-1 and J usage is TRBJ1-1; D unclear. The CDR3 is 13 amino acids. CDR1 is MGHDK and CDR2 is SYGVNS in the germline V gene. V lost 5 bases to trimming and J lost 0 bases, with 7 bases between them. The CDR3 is CASSNQVNTEAFF. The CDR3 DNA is TGTGCCAGCAGTAACCAGGTGAACACTGAAGCTTTCTTT.

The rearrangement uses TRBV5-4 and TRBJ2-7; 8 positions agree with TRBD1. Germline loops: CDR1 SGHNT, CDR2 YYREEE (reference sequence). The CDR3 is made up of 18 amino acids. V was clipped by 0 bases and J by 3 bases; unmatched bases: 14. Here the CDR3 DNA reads TGTGCCAGCAGCTTGGTGGTCCTCAGGGGGCCAAAATACTACGAGCAGTACTTC. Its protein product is CASSLVVLRGPKYYEQYF.

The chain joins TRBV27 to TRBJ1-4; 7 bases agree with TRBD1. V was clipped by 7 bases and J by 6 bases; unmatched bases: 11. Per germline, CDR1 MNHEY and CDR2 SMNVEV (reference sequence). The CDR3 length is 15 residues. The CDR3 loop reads CASTRQRGPDEKLFF. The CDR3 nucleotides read TGTGCCAGCACAAGACAAAGGGGGCCAGATGAAAAACTGTTTTTT. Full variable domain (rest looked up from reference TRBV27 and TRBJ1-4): EAQVTQNPRYLITVTGKKLTVTCSQNMNHEYMSWYRQDPGLGLRQIYYSMNVEVTDKGDVPEGYKVSRKEKRNFPLILESPSPNQTSLYFCASTRQRGPDEKLFFGSGTQLSVL.

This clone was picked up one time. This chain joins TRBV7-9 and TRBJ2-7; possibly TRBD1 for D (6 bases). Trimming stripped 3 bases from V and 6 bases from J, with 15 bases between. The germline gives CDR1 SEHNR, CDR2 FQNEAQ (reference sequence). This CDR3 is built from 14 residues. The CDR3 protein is CASSFKIGQREQYF. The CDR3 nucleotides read TGTGCCAGCAGCTTCAAGATAGGACAGCGCGAGCAGTACTTC.

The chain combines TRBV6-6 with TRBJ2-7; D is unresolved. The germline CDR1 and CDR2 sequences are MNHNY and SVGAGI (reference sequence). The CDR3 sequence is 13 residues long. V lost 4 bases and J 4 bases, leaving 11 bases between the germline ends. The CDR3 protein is CASSWGSLYEQYF. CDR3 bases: TGTGCCAGCAGTTGGGGTAGTCTATACGAGCAGTACTTC.

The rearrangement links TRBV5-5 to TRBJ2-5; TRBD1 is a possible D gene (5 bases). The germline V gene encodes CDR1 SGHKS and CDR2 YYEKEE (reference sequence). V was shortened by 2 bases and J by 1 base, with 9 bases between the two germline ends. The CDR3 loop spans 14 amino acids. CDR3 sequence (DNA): TGTGCCAGCAGCTTCCTCCAGGGCCAAGAGACCCAGTACTTC. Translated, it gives CASSFLQGQETQYF.

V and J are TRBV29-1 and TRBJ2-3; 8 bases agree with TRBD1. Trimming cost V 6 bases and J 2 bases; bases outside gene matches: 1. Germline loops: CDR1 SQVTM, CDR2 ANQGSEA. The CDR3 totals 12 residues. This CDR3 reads CSVGQATDTQYF. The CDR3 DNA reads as TGCAGCGTGGGACAGGCCACAGATACGCAGTATTTT.

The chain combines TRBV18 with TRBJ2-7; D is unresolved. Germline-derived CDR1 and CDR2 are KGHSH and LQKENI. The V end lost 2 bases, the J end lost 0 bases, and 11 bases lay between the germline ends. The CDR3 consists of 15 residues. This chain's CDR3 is CASSPMGDVSYEQYF. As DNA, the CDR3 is TGTGCCAGCTCACCAATGGGTGATGTCTCCTACGAGCAGTACTTC.

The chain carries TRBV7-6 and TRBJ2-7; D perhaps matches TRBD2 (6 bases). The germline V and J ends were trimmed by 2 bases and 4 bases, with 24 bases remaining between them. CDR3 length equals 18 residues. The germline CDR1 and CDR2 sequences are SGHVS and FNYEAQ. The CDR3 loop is CASSLRGGYAAKGYEQYF. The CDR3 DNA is TGTGCCAGCAGCTTACGGGGAGGTTACGCGGCGAAGGGGTACGAGCAGTACTTC. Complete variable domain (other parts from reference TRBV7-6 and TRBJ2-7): GAGVSQSPRYKVTKRGQDVALRCDPISGHVSLYWYRQALGQGPEFLTYFNYEAQQDKSGLPNDRFSAERPEGSISTLTIQRTEQRDSAMYRCASSLRGGYAAKGYEQYFGPGTRLTVT.

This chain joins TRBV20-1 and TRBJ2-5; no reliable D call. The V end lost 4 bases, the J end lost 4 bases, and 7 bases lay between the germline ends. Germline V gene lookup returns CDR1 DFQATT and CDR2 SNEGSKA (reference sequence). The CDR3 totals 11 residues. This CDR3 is CSAKFGETQYF. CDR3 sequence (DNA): TGCAGTGCTAAGTTCGGAGAGACCCAGTACTTC.

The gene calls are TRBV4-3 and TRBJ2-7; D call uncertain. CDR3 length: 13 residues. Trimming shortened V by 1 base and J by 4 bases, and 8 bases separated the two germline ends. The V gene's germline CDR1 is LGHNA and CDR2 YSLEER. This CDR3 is CASSQGETYEQYF. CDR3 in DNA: TGCGCCAGCAGCCAAGGTGAAACTTACGAGCAGTACTTC.

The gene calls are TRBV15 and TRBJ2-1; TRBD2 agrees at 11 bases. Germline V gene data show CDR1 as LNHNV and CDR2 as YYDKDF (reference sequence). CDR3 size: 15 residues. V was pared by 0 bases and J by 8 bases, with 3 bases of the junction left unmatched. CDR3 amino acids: CATSRERLAGHEQFF. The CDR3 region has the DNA TGTGCCACCAGCAGAGAAAGACTAGCGGGACATGAGCAGTTCTTC.

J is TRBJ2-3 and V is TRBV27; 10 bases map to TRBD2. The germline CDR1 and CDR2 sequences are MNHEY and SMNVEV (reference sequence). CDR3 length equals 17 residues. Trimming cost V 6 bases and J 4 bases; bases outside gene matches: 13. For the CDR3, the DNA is TGTGCCAGCAGATACAGCGGGAGGGCCTCTAGCGCAGATACGCAGTATTTT. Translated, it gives CASRYSGRASSADTQYF.

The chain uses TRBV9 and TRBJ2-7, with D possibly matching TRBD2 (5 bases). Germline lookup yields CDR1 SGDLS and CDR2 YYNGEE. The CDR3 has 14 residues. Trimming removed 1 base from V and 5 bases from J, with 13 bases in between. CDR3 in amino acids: CASSVRASLDEQYF. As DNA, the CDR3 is TGTGCCAGCAGCGTACGGGCTAGCCTCGACGAGCAGTACTTC.

The CDR3 DNA follows: TGCGCCAGCAGCCAAGCCTCCAGGCGAGCTAACTATGGCTACACCTTC. Its protein is CASSQASRRANYGYTF. The V gene is TRBV4-3, the J gene TRBJ1-2; D uncertain. V was trimmed by 1 base and J by 0 bases, leaving 12 bases between them. Germline V gives CDR1 LGHNA, CDR2 YSLEER. The CDR3 length is 16 residues.

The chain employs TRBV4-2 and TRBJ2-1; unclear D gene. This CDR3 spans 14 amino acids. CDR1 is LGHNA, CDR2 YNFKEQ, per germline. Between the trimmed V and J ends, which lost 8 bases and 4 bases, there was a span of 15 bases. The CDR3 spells CASRSFGRYNEQFF. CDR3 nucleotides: TGTGCCAGCCGGTCGTTTGGGCGGTACAATGAGCAGTTCTTC.

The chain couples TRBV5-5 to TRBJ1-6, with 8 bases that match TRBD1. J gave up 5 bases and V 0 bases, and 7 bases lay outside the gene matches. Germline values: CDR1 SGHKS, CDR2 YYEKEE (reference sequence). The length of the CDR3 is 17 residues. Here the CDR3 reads CASSLVQGARDNSPLHF. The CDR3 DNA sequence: TGTGCCAGCAGCTTGGTTCAGGGGGCGAGAGATAATTCACCCCTCCACTTT. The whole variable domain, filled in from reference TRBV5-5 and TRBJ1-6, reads DAGVTQSPTHLIKTRGQQVTLRCSPISGHKSVSWYQQVLGQGPQFIFQYYEKEERGRGNFPDRFSARQFPNYSSELNVNALLLGDSALYLCASSLVQGARDNSPLHFGNGTRLTVT.

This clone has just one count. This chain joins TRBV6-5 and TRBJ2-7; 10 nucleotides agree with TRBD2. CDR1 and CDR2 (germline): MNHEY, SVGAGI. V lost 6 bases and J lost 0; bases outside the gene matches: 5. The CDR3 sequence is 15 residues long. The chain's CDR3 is CASSGGLAASYEQYF. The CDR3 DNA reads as TGTGCCAGCAGCGGTGGACTAGCGGCCTCCTACGAGCAGTACTTC.

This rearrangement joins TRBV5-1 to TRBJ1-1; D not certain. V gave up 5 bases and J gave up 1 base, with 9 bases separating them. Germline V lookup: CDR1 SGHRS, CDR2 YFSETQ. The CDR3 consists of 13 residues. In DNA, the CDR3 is TGCGCCAGCAGGAAATTTGGGAACACTGAAGCTTTCTTT. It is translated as CASRKFGNTEAFF.

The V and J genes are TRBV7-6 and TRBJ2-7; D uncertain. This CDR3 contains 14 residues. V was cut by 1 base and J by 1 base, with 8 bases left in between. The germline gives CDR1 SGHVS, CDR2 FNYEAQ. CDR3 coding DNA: TGTGCCAGCAGCTTAGAGGCAGGTTCCTACGAGCAGTACTTC. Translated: CASSLEAGSYEQYF.